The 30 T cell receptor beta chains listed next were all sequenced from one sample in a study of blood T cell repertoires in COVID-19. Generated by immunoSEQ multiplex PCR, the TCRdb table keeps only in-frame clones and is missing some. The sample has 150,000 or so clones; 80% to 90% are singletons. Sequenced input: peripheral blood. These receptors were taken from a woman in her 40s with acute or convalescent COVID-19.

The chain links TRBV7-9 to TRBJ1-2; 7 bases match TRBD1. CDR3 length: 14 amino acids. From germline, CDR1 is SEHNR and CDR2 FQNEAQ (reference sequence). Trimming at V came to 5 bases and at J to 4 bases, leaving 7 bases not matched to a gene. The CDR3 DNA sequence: TGTGCCAGCAGCACTCGACAGGGCAGCTATGGCTACACCTTC. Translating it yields CASSTRQGSYGYTF.

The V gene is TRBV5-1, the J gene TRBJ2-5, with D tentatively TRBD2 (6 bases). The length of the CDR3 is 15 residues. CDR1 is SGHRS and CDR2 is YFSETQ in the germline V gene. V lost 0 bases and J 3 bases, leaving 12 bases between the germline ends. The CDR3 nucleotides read TGCGCCAGCAGCTTGGGAGGGCGGGAAGAAGAGACCCAGTACTTC. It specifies CASSLGGREEETQYF.

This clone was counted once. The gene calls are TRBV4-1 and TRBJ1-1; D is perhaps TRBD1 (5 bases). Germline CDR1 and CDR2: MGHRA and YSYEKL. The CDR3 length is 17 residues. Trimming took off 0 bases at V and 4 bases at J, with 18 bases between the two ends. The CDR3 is CASSQEPPQGYGTEAFF. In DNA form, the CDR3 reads TGCGCCAGCAGCCAAGAGCCCCCCCAGGGCTACGGCACTGAAGCTTTCTTT.

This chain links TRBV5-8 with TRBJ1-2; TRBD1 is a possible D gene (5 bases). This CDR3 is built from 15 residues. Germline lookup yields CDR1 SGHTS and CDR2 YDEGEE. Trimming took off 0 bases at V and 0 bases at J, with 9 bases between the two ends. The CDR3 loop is CASSLVGGTNYGYTF. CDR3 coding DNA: TGTGCCAGCAGCTTGGTCGGGGGGACTAACTATGGCTACACCTTC.

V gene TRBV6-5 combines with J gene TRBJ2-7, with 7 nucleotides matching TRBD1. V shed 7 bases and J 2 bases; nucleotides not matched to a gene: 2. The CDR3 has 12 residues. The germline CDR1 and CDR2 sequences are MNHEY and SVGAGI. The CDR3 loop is CASKDRAYEQYF. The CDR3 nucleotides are TGTGCCAGCAAAGACAGGGCCTACGAGCAGTACTTC.

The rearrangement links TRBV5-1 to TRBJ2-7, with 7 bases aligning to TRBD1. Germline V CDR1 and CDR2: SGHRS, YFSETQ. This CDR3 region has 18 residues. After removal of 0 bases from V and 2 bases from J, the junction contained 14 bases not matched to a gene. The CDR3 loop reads CASSLGPGGRTTTYEQYF. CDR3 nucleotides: TGCGCCAGCAGCTTGGGGCCAGGGGGACGGACGACGACCTACGAGCAGTACTTC.

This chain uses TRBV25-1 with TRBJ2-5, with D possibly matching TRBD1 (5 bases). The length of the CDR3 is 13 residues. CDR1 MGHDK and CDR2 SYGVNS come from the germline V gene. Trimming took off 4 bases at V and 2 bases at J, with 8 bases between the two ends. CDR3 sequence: CASSATGQETQYF. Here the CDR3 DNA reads TGTGCCAGCAGTGCCACAGGACAAGAGACCCAGTACTTC.

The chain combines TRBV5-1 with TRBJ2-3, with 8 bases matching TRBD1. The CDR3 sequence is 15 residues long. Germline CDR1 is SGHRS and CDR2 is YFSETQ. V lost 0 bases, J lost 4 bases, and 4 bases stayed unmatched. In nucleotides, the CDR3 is TGCGCCAGCAGCTTGGCAACGGACAGGGCAGATACGCAGTATTTT. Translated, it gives CASSLATDRADTQYF.

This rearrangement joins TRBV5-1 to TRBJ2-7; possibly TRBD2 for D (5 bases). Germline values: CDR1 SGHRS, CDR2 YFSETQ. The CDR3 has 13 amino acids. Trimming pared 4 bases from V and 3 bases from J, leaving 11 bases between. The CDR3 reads CASSVNEGYEQYF. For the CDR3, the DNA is TGCGCCAGCAGCGTTAACGAGGGCTACGAGCAGTACTTC. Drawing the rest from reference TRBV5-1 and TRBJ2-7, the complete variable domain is KAGVTQTPRYLIKTRGQQVTLSCSPISGHRSVSWYQQTPGQGLQFLFEYFSETQRNKGNFPGRFSGRQFSNSRSEMNVSTLELGDSALYLCASSVNEGYEQYFGPGTRLTVT.

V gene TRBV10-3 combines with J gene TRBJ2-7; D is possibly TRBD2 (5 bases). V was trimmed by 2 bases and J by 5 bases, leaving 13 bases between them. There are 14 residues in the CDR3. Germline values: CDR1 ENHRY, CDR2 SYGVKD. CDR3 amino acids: CAISEAISGNEQYF. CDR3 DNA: TGTGCCATCAGTGAGGCGATATCGGGAAACGAGCAGTACTTC.

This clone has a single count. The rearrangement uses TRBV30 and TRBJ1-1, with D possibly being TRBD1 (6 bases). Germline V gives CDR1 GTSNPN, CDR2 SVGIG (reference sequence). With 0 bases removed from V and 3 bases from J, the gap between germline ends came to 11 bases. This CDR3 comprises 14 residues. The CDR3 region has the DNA TGTGCCTGGAGTGTACGCAGGGGTGACACTGAAGCTTTCTTT. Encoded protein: CAWSVRRGDTEAFF.

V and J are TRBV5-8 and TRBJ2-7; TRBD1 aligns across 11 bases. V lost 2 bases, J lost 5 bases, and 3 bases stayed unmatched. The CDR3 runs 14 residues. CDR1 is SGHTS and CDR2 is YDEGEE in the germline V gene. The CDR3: CASSLGTGGHEQYF. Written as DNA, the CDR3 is TGTGCCAGCAGCTTAGGGACAGGGGGACACGAGCAGTACTTC.

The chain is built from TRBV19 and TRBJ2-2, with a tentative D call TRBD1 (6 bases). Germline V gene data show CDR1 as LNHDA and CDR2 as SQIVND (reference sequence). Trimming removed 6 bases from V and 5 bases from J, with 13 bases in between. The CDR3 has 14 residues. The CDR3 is CASSLGQWTGELFF. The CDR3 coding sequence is TGTGCCAGTAGCCTCGGACAGTGGACCGGGGAGCTGTTTTTT.

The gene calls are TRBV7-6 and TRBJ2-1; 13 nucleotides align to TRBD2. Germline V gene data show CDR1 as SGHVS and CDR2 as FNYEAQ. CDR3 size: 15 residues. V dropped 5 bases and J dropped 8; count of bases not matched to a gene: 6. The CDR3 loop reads CASSVGTSGADEQFF. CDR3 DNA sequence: TGTGCCAGCAGCGTCGGGACTAGCGGGGCAGATGAGCAGTTCTTC.

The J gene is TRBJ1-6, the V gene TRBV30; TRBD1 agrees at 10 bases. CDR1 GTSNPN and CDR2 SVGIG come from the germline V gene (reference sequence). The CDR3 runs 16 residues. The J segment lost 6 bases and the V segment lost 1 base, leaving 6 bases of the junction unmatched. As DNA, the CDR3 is TGTGCCTGGAGTGGTGGGGACAGGGGAGGTAATTCACCCCTCCACTTT. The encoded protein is CAWSGGDRGGNSPLHF.

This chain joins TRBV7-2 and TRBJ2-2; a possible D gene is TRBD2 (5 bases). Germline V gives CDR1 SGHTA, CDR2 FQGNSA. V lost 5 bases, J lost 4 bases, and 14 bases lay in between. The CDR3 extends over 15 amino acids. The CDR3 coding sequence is TGTGCCAGCAGCGTACGCCTCGGAGGCACCGGGGAGCTGTTTTTT. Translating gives CASSVRLGGTGELFF.

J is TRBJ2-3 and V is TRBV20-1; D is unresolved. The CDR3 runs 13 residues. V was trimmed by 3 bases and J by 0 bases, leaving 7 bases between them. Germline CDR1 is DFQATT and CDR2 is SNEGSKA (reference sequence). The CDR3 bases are TGCAGTGCTAGTCTACCTAGCACAGATACGCAGTATTTT. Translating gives CSASLPSTDTQYF.

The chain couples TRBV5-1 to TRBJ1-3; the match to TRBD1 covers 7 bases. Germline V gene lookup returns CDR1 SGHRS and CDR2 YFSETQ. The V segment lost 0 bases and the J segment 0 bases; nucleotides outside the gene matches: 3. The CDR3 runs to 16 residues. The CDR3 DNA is TGCGCCAGCAGCTTGGAACAGGGGAGCTCTGGAAACACCATATATTTT. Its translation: CASSLEQGSSGNTIYF.

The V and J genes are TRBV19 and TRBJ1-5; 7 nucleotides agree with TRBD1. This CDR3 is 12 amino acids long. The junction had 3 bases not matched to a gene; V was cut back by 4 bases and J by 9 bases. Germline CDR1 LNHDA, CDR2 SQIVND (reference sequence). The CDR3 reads CASSTRTGPQHF. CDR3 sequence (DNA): TGTGCCAGTAGTACCCGGACAGGGCCCCAGCATTTT.

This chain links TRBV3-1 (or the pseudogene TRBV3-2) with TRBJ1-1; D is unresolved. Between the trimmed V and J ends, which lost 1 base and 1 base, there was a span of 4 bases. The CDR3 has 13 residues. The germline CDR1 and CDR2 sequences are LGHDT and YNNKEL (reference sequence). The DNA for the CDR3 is TGTGCCAGCAGCCAAGGGCAGAACACTGAAGCTTTCTTT. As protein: CASSQGQNTEAFF.

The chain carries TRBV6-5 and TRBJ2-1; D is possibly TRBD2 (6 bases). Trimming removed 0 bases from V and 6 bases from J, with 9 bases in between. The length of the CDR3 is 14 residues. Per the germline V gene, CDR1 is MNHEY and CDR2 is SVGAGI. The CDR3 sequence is CASSYSRGGNEQFF. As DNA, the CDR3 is TGTGCCAGCAGTTACTCGAGGGGAGGCAATGAGCAGTTCTTC.

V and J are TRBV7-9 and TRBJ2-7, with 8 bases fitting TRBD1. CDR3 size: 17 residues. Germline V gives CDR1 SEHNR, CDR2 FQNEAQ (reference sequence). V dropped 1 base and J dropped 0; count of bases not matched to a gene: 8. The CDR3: CASSLGGQGYNSYEQYF. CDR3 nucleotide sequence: TGTGCCAGCAGCTTAGGCGGACAGGGATACAACTCCTACGAGCAGTACTTC.

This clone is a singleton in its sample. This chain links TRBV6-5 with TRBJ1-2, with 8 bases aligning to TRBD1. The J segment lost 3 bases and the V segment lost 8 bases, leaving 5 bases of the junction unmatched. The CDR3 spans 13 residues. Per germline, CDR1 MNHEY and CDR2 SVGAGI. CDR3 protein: CASVDRVDYGYTF. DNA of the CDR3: TGTGCCAGCGTGGACAGGGTAGACTATGGCTACACCTTC.

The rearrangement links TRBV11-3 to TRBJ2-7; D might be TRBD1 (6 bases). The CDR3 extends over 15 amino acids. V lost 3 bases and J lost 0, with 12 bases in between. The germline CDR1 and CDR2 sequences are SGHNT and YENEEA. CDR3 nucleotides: TGTGCCAGCAGCTTTGGCAGGGGATACTCCTACGAGCAGTACTTC. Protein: CASSFGRGYSYEQYF.

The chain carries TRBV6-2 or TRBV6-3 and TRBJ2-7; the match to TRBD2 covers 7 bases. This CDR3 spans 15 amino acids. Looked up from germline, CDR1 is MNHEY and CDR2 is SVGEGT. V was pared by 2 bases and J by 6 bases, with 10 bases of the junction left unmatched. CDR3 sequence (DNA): TGTGCCAGCAGTTACGGAGGCCCGGGAGGTCGCGAGCAGTACTTC. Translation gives CASSYGGPGGREQYF.

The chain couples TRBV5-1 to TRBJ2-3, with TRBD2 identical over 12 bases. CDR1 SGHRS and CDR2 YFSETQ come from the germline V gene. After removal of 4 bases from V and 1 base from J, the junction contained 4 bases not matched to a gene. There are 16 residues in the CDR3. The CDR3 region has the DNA TGCGCCAGCAGCGCTAGGACTAGCGGGGGCACAGATACGCAGTATTTT. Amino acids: CASSARTSGGTDTQYF.

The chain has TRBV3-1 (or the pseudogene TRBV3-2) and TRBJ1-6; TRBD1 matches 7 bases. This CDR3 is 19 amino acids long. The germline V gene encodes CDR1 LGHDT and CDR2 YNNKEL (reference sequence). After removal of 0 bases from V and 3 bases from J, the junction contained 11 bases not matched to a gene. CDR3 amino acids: CASSQDEGTVAGYNSPLHF. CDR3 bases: TGTGCCAGCAGCCAAGATGAGGGGACAGTCGCCGGCTATAATTCACCCCTCCACTTT.

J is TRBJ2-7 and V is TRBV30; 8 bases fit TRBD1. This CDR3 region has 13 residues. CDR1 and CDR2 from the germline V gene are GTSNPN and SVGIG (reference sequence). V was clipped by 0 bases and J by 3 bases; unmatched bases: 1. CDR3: CAWSVDRGYEQYF. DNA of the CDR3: TGTGCCTGGAGTGTCGACAGGGGCTACGAGCAGTACTTC.

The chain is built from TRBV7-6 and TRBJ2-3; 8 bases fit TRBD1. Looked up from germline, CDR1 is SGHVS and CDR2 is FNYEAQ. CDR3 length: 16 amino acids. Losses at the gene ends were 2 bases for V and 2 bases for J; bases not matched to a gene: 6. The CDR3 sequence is CASSLTWTGFTDTQYF. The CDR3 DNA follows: TGTGCCAGCAGCTTAACCTGGACAGGGTTCACAGATACGCAGTATTTT.

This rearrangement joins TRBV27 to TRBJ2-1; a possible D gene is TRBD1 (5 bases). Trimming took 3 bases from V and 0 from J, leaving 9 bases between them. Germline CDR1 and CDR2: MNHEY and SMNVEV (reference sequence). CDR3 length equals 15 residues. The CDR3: CASSFRQSSYNEQFF. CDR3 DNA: TGTGCCAGCAGTTTCAGACAGAGCTCCTACAATGAGCAGTTCTTC.